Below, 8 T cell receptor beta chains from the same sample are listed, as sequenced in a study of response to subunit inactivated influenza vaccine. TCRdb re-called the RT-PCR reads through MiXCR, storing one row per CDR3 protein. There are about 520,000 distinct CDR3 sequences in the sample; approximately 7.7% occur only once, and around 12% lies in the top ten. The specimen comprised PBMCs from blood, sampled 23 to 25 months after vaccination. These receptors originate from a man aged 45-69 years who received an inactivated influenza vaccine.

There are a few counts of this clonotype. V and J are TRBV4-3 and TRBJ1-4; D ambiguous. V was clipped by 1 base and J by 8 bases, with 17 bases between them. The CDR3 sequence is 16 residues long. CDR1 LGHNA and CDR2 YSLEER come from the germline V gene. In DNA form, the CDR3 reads TGCGCCAGCAGCCAAGGTTTCGGGCCGAGAGGGGAAAAACTGTTTTTT. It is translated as CASSQGFGPRGEKLFF.

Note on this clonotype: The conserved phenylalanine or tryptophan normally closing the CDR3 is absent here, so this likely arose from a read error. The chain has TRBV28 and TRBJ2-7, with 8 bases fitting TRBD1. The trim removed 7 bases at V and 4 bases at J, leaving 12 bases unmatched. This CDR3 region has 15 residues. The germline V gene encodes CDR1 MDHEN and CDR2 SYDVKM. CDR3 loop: CASKTGQGARYEQYY. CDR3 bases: TGTGCCAGCAAAACGGGTCAGGGGGCGCGTTACGAGCAGTACTAC.

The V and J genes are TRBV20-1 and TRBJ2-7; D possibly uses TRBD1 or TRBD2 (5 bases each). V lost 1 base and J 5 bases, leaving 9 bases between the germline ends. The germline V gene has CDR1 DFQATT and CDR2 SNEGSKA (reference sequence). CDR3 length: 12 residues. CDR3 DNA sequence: TGCAGTGCTAGAGTTTGGGGGAACGAGCAGTACTTC. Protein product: CSARVWGNEQYF.

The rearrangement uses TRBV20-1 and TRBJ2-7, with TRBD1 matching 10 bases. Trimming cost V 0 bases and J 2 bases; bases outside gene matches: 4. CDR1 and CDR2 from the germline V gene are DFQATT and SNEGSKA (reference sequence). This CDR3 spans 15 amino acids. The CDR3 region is CSARDWDRGTYEQYF. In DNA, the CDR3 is TGCAGTGCTAGAGATTGGGACAGGGGAACCTACGAGCAGTACTTC.

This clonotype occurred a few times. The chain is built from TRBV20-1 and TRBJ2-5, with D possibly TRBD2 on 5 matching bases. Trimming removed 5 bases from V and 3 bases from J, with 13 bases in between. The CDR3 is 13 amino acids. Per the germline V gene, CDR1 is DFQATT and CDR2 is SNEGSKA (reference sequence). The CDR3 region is CSAYGNLEETQYF. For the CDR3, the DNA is TGCAGTGCTTACGGGAATCTGGAAGAGACCCAGTACTTC.

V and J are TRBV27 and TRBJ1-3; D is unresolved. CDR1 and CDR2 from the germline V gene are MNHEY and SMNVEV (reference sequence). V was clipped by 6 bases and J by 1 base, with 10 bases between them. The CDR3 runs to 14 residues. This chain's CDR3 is CASRPVSSGNTIYF. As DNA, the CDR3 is TGTGCCAGCAGGCCCGTTTCTTCTGGAAACACCATATATTTT.

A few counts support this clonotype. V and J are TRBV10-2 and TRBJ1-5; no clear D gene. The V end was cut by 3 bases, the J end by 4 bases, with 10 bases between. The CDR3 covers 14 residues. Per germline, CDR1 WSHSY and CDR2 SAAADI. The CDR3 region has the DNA TGCGCCAGCAGTGATGGGATCATTAATCAGCCCCAGCATTTT. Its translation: CASSDGIINQPQHF.

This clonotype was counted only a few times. CDR3 region: CASSRGNSAYPEFF. The CDR3 DNA is TGTGCCAGCAGCCGCGGAAACAGCGCTTACCCCGAGTTCTTC. V is TRBV14 and J is TRBJ2-1; D remains ambiguous. CDR1 SGHDN and CDR2 FVKESK come from the germline V gene. With 4 bases removed from V and 14 bases from J, the gap between germline ends came to 21 bases. The CDR3 sequence is 14 residues long.